The 7 T cell receptor beta chains given below trace back to one sample, sequenced in a study of siplizumab effects on memory and regulatory T cells. Sequenced by immunoSEQ multiplex PCR; TCRdb stores in-frame clones only, minus some. Among roughly 60,000 clones, more than 80% were seen once, and the ten largest hold less than 45%. Sequencing was done on a sample of CD8+ T cells sorted from blood. Receptors originate from a human donor in good health.

The gene calls are TRBV4-3 and TRBJ2-1, with D possibly matching TRBD1 (5 bases). The germline V gene encodes CDR1 LGHNA and CDR2 YSLEER. There are 15 residues in the CDR3. V lost 2 bases, J lost 8 bases, and 16 bases lay in between. CDR3 in amino acids: CASSQSRKGRYEQFF. CDR3 DNA: TGCGCCAGCAGCCAATCTCGGAAGGGGCGATATGAGCAGTTCTTC.

This rearrangement joins TRBV4-1 to TRBJ2-3; D is unclear. Between the trimmed V and J ends, which lost 5 bases and 4 bases, there was a span of 10 bases. This CDR3 spans 13 amino acids. Germline-derived CDR1 and CDR2 are MGHRA and YSYEKL. The CDR3 here is CASSGARADTQYF. The CDR3 DNA reads TGCGCCAGCAGCGGAGCCCGGGCAGATACGCAGTATTTT.

The CDR3 region has the DNA TGTGCCACCAGCAGGGAAGTGATGCCCGGCCCCGGGGAGCTGTTTTTT. The encoded protein is CATSREVMPGPGELFF. The V call is TRBV15, the J call TRBJ2-2, with D unresolved. Between the trimmed V and J ends, which lost 3 bases and 6 bases, there was a span of 17 bases. The length of the CDR3 is 16 residues. The V gene's germline CDR1 is LNHNV and CDR2 YYDKDF (reference sequence).

The chain has TRBV27 and TRBJ2-7; the D gene is possibly TRBD2 (6 bases). Per germline, CDR1 MNHEY and CDR2 SMNVEV (reference sequence). The CDR3 extends over 14 amino acids. V was trimmed by 4 bases and J by 0 bases, leaving 10 bases between them. The CDR3 sequence is CASSYRESSYEQYF. The CDR3 nucleotides read TGTGCCAGCAGTTACCGGGAGAGCTCCTACGAGCAGTACTTC.

V usage is TRBV2 and J usage is TRBJ1-2, with D maybe TRBD1 (5 bases). CDR3 size: 12 residues. V was shortened by 8 bases and J by 3 bases, with 10 bases between the two germline ends. Per germline, CDR1 SNHLY and CDR2 FYNNEI. The CDR3 region has the DNA TGTGCCAGCGCCGGGACGGACTATGGCTACACCTTC. Translated, it gives CASAGTDYGYTF.

The chain is built from TRBV7-9 and TRBJ2-1, with 9 bases fitting TRBD2. V was pared by 3 bases and J by 5 bases, with 8 bases of the junction left unmatched. Per the germline V gene, CDR1 is SEHNR and CDR2 is FQNEAQ (reference sequence). There are 16 residues in the CDR3. The CDR3 protein is CASSFGASGNNNEQFF. In DNA form, the CDR3 reads TGTGCCAGCAGCTTCGGGGCTAGCGGGAACAACAATGAGCAGTTCTTC.

This chain links TRBV14 with TRBJ2-7, with D unresolved. Per the germline V gene, CDR1 is SGHDN and CDR2 is FVKESK. The CDR3 covers 15 residues. V shed 5 bases and J shed 0 bases, with 14 bases lying between them. CDR3 in amino acids: CASSFMPSPSYEQYF. The CDR3 DNA follows: TGTGCCAGCAGCTTCATGCCTTCTCCCTCCTACGAGCAGTACTTC.